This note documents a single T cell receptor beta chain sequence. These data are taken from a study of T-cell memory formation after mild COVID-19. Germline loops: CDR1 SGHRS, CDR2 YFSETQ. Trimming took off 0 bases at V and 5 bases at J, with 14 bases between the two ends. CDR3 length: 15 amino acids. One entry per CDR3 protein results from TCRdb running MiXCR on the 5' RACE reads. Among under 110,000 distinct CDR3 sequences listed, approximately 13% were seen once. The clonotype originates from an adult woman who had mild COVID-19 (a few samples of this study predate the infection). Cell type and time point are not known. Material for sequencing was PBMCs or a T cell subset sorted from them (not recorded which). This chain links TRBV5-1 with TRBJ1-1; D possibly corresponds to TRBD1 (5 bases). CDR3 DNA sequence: TGCGCCAGCAGCTTGGTCGACAGCTCTGGTACTGAAGCTTTCTTT. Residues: CASSLVDSSGTEAFF.